The 27 T cell receptor beta chains reported below all come from one sample, sequenced in a study of breast tumors, draining lymph nodes, adjacent tissues (TCRdb year 2016). The axillary draining lymph nodes of breast cancer patients were the source of the lymph node samples. Library preparation employed multiplex PCR. Sequencing took place on an Illumina HiSeq 2000. Starting from the raw public reads, TCRdb applied fastp trimming at Q25, assembled clones with MiXCR and retained in-frame beta chains. Rows merge per CDR3 protein into single entries with the most common DNA and genes. Across this sample there are around 300,000 distinct CDR3 sequences, with over 30% seen only once. The ten largest clones represent more than 0.95% of the sample. What was sequenced was axillary lymph node tissue. These receptors were collected from a female donor with breast cancer. Some clones in this sample may be carry-over from other donors' samples.

Details on this clonotype: This may be a read error: a much more frequent sequence differs by one nucleotide. The V and J genes are TRBV11-3 and TRBJ2-1; D ambiguous. Germline V gene data show CDR1 as SGHNT and CDR2 as YENEEA. Between the trimmed V and J ends, which lost 1 base and 12 bases, there was a span of 10 bases. The CDR3 runs to 12 residues. CDR3 amino acids: CASSLGEYAQFF. CDR3 nucleotide sequence: TGTGCCAGCAGCTTAGGGGAATATGCGCAGTTCTTC.

This clonotype turned up a few times. One end of the junction fails to match germline, which may point to a read error. The rearrangement joins TRBV11-2 to TRBJ2-1; TRBD2 is a possible D gene (5 bases). CDR1 is SGHAT, CDR2 FQNNGV, per germline. The CDR3 loop spans 15 amino acids. The CDR3 nucleotides read TGTGCCAGCAGTAGGAAGCGGACCTCCTACGATGAGCAGTTCTTC. Residues: CASSRKRTSYDEQFF.

At least ten counts were recorded for this clonotype. The chain carries TRBV24-1 and TRBJ2-5; 14 positions match TRBD2. Germline loops: CDR1 KGHDR, CDR2 SFDVKD. CDR3 length equals 18 residues. After removal of 4 bases from V and 4 bases from J, the junction contained 10 bases not matched to a gene. The CDR3 sequence is CATSEREMGLAGAETQYF. The DNA of the CDR3 is TGTGCCACCAGTGAACGTGAAATGGGACTAGCGGGAGCAGAGACCCAGTACTTC.

In DNA form, the CDR3 reads TGTGCCAGCAGTTCGAGGGGCCGAAGGGGGCTCCCTTATGGCTACACCTTC. Translated, it gives CASSSRGRRGLPYGYTF. The rearrangement joins TRBV28 to TRBJ1-2; 7 bases align to TRBD1. J was trimmed by 5 bases and V by 4 bases; bases with no gene match: 16. Per the germline V gene, CDR1 is MDHEN and CDR2 is SYDVKM. This CDR3 spans 17 amino acids.

This clonotype was detected ten times or more. The chain employs TRBV29-1 and TRBJ2-2; 7 bases map to TRBD2. CDR1 and CDR2 from the germline V gene are SQVTM and ANQGSEA. The CDR3 sequence is 14 residues long. Trimming cost V 7 bases and J 5 bases; bases outside gene matches: 10. The CDR3: CSASGAGVTGELFF. The CDR3 DNA reads TGCAGCGCCTCCGGGGCGGGAGTTACCGGGGAGCTGTTTTTT.

The table lists this clonotype with many counts. The chain recombines TRBV4-1 with TRBJ2-7; 9 nucleotides agree with TRBD2. J gave up 0 bases and V 3 bases, and 6 bases lay outside the gene matches. In germline, CDR1 is MGHRA, CDR2 YSYEKL. This CDR3 is built from 16 residues. CDR3 in DNA: TGCGCCAGCAGCCAGGGAACTAGCGGGCCCTCCTACGAGCAGTACTTC. Translating it yields CASSQGTSGPSYEQYF.

This clonotype appeared a few times. The chain couples TRBV12-3 or TRBV12-4 to TRBJ2-3, with 11 bases that match TRBD1. The CDR3 is 17 amino acids. V gave up 5 bases and J gave up 1 base; unmatched junction bases: 8. The CDR3 region has the DNA TGTGCCAGCAGTCTCCGTAGGACAGGGGGCCGCACAGATACGCAGTATTTT. It yields the protein CASSLRRTGGRTDTQYF.

Details on this clonotype: Germline is not matched at one junction end, which may reflect a read error. The chain's CDR3 is CASSKSGVSGTLTDTQYF. In DNA, the CDR3 is TGTGCCAGCAGTAAGTCGGGGGTTTCCGGGACCCTCACAGATACGCAGTATTTT. The J gene is TRBJ2-3, the V gene TRBV10-3; possibly TRBD2 for D (6 bases). Germline loops: CDR1 ENHRY, CDR2 SYGVKD. CDR3 size: 18 residues.

This clonotype was picked up many times. The chain couples TRBV20-1 to TRBJ1-2; D might be TRBD1 (5 bases). The V and J ends lost 4 bases and 2 bases respectively, with 17 bases between them. This CDR3 contains 15 residues. CDR1 is DFQATT and CDR2 is SNEGSKA in the germline V gene (reference sequence). The CDR3 loop is CSAKSWDQANYGYTF. In DNA form, the CDR3 reads TGCAGTGCTAAAAGTTGGGACCAAGCAAACTATGGCTACACCTTC.

This chain uses TRBV6-5 with TRBJ1-3, with 7 nucleotides matching TRBD1. Germline values: CDR1 MNHEY, CDR2 SVGAGI. Trimming removed 2 bases from V and 2 bases from J; junction bases left unmatched: 9. The CDR3 has 17 amino acids. The CDR3 region has the DNA TGTGCCAGCAGTTACACCCCCCCGACAGGGACTGGAAACACCATATATTTT. It specifies CASSYTPPTGTGNTIYF.

The chain recombines TRBV6-6 with TRBJ1-3, with a tentative D call TRBD1 (6 bases). In germline, CDR1 is MNHNY, CDR2 SVGAGI (reference sequence). V shed 7 bases and J shed 2 bases, with 15 bases lying between them. The CDR3 extends over 15 amino acids. The CDR3 DNA reads as TGTGCCAGCACCCCCGCGGACAGAGCTGGAAACACCATATATTTT. Translated, it gives CASTPADRAGNTIYF.

This clonotype was counted many times. This chain joins TRBV7-8 and TRBJ2-3; 7 bases map to TRBD2. Germline CDR1 and CDR2: SGHVS and FQNEAQ. The CDR3 totals 17 residues. Germline trimming cut 1 base from V and 0 bases from J; bases unmatched to any gene: 7. The DNA for the CDR3 is TGTGCCAGCAGCTTAGAGGGACTAATCTCAAGCACAGATACGCAGTATTTT. Its translation is CASSLEGLISSTDTQYF.

This clonotype was detected many times. This sequence joins TRBV5-6 and TRBJ2-2, with 8 bases lining up with TRBD2. The CDR3 contains 14 residues. Germline V gene sequence: CDR1 SGHDT, CDR2 YYEEEE. Germline trimming cut 9 bases from V and 6 bases from J; bases unmatched to any gene: 10. CDR3 coding DNA: TGTGCCACCCAAGCGGGAGTCCACTCCGGGGAGCTGTTTTTT. Amino acid sequence: CATQAGVHSGELFF.

About this clonotype itself: A much more abundant neighbour one base away suggests this may be a read error. This chain links TRBV6-5 with TRBJ2-3; tentatively, D is TRBD1 (5 bases). TRBJ1-5 matches the DNA end more closely, so the J call is doubtful. The CDR3 is made up of 15 amino acids. Germline CDR1 reads MNHEY; CDR2 reads SVGAGI. CDR3 in amino acids: CASSYSNRGTDTQHF. CDR3 sequence (DNA): TGTGCCAGCAGTTACTCGAATAGGGGCACAGATACGCAGCATTTT.

The chain couples TRBV20-1 to TRBJ1-1, with D unresolved. Trimming shortened V by 1 base and J by 3 bases, and 18 bases separated the two germline ends. CDR3 length: 16 amino acids. Germline V CDR1 and CDR2: DFQATT, SNEGSKA (reference sequence). The CDR3 sequence: CSARVGERAEHTEAFF. In nucleotides, the CDR3 is TGCAGTGCTAGAGTCGGGGAAAGGGCCGAACACACTGAAGCTTTCTTT.

Concerning this clonotype: It may be a read error: a sequence one base away is much more abundant. V usage is TRBV9 and J usage is TRBJ1-2; 7 bases line up with TRBD1. V trimming: 0 bases; J trimming: 4 bases; junction bases outside the gene matches: 6. Germline V gene data show CDR1 as SGDLS and CDR2 as YYNGEE. This CDR3 is 15 amino acids long. Here the CDR3 DNA reads TGTGCCAGCAGCGTAGCGACAGGGCCTTCCTATGGCTACACCTTC. As protein: CASSVATGPSYGYTF.

On this clonotype itself: A read error is likely, as this CDR3 ends without the conserved phenylalanine or tryptophan. The rearrangement joins TRBV29-1 to TRBJ1-2, with D uncertain. V was pared by 7 bases and J by 3 bases, with 18 bases between. Per the germline V gene, CDR1 is SQVTM and CDR2 is ANQGSEA. The CDR3 sequence is 14 residues long. This chain's CDR3 is CSAQTGGGYYGYTL. DNA of the CDR3: TGCAGCGCCCAGACGGGCGGAGGGTACTATGGCTACACCCTC.

This clonotype was detected many times. The chain has TRBV6-5 and TRBJ2-1; the match to TRBD2 covers 11 bases. The germline CDR1 and CDR2 sequences are MNHEY and SVGAGI. The junction had 6 bases not matched to a gene; V was cut back by 5 bases and J by 9 bases. CDR3 length equals 14 residues. Here the CDR3 reads CASSGLSGRGEQFF. In nucleotides, the CDR3 is TGTGCCAGCAGTGGACTTAGCGGGAGGGGTGAGCAGTTCTTC.

This clonotype appeared many times. This chain connects TRBV7-6 to TRBJ2-1; 7 bases align to TRBD2. The length of the CDR3 is 14 residues. Germline loops: CDR1 SGHVS, CDR2 FNYEAQ. J gave up 8 bases and V 4 bases, and 8 bases lay outside the gene matches. The CDR3 protein is CASSSQTGRDEQFF. The CDR3 region has the DNA TGTGCCAGCAGCTCTCAGACTGGGAGGGATGAGCAGTTCTTC.

The chain joins TRBV20-1 to TRBJ2-7; TRBD2 matches 8 bases. V was pared by 3 bases and J by 4 bases, with 5 bases of the junction left unmatched. The germline gives CDR1 DFQATT, CDR2 SNEGSKA (reference sequence). This CDR3 has 13 amino acids. The chain's CDR3 is CSARRGAGYEQYF. In nucleotides, the CDR3 is TGCAGTGCTAGGCGGGGGGCAGGGTACGAGCAGTACTTC.

This clonotype occurred many times. The chain joins TRBV6-5 to TRBJ2-1, with a weak D call TRBD2 (6 bases). The V gene lost 5 bases and the J gene lost 8 bases, with 13 bases spanning the gap. The CDR3 is 13 residues long. From germline, CDR1 is MNHEY and CDR2 SVGAGI. CDR3 residues: CASSRGTSDEQFF. The CDR3 coding sequence is TGTGCCAGCAGTCGTGGGACTTCGGATGAGCAGTTCTTC.

The table lists this clonotype with many counts. The chain recombines TRBV27 with TRBJ1-6, with D possibly matching TRBD1 (5 bases). Germline CDR1 and CDR2: MNHEY and SMNVEV (reference sequence). The CDR3 is made up of 13 amino acids. Trimming removed 6 bases at V and 13 bases at J, with 16 bases between. The chain's CDR3 is CASRPGDWGPLHF. The CDR3 DNA follows: TGTGCCAGCAGGCCGGGGGATTGGGGGCCCCTCCACTTT.

Only a few counts were recorded for this clonotype. This CDR3 is CASSQPRTSGRAEQFF. The CDR3 bases are TGTGCCAGCAGCCAACCCCGGACTAGCGGGAGGGCCGAGCAGTTCTTC. The chain is built from TRBV5-4 and TRBJ2-1; 15 bases fit TRBD2. The V gene's germline CDR1 is SGHNT and CDR2 YYREEE (reference sequence). J was trimmed by 10 bases and V by 4 bases; bases with no gene match: 9. This CDR3 spans 16 amino acids.

This clonotype appeared many times. The gene calls are TRBV12-3 or TRBV12-4 and TRBJ1-2; 9 nucleotides line up with TRBD1. J gave up 8 bases and V 7 bases, and 11 bases lay outside the gene matches. This CDR3 has 14 residues. The CDR3 DNA reads as TGTGCCAGCAAACGTCTCACAGGGGGCGGCGGCTACACCTTC. Translated: CASKRLTGGGGYTF.

At least ten counts were recorded for this clonotype. This chain connects TRBV20-1 to TRBJ2-7; a weak D match, TRBD1 (5 bases). Germline-derived CDR1 and CDR2 are DFQATT and SNEGSKA (reference sequence). The CDR3 totals 13 residues. V was pared by 3 bases and J by 2 bases, with 11 bases between. The CDR3 is CSASRDRAYEQYF. As DNA, the CDR3 is TGCAGTGCTAGCCGAGACAGAGCCTACGAGCAGTACTTC.

This sequence joins TRBV11-3 and TRBJ2-7; 9 positions agree with TRBD2. Germline V lookup: CDR1 SGHNT, CDR2 YENEEA. The CDR3 has 15 amino acids. The J segment lost 2 bases and the V segment lost 4 bases, leaving 6 bases of the junction unmatched. The chain's CDR3 is CASSSGLARAYEQYF. The CDR3 bases are TGTGCCAGCAGCTCTGGACTAGCGAGAGCCTACGAGCAGTACTTC.

This clonotype showed up many times. The J gene is TRBJ2-5, the V gene TRBV9, with D possibly being TRBD2 (6 bases). The CDR3 contains 15 residues. V was trimmed by 3 bases and J by 2 bases, leaving 14 bases between them. CDR1 SGDLS and CDR2 YYNGEE come from the germline V gene. The CDR3 loop is CASSEAGTQQETQYF. CDR3 sequence (DNA): TGTGCCAGCAGCGAGGCCGGGACTCAACAAGAGACCCAGTACTTC.